This TCR beta chain came from a study of radiation and T cells in renal cell carcinoma. Treatment of the sample: 15 Gy SBRT to primary tumor, nephrectomy 4 weeks later. Only in-frame clones appear in the TCRdb table, and some are missing; sequencing was by immunoSEQ multiplex PCR. The sample gives around 10,000 clones, about 63% of which show up once; 16% is in the top ten. From germline, CDR1 is GTSNPN and CDR2 SVGIG (reference sequence). The CDR3 contains 11 residues. V was clipped by 7 bases and J by 6 bases; unmatched bases: 6. The sample holds one count of this clone. Sequencing used tumor tissue, obtained from a patient whose treatment included radiotherapy and nephrectomy. The V and J genes are TRBV30 and TRBJ2-7, with 7 bases fitting TRBD2. The receptor's source is a woman in her fifties or sixties with renal cell carcinoma. The CDR3 region is CASGGSAEQYF. CDR3 in DNA: TGTGCCTCGGGGGGATCGGCCGAGCAGTACTTC.